This T cell receptor beta chain was sequenced for a study of beta chain features in type 1 diabetes. Looking at the study overall: All samples combined gave about 100 million sorted cells for examination.

From germline, CDR1 is MDHEN and CDR2 SYDVKM. CDR3 length equals 15 residues. V dropped 6 bases and J dropped 3 bases, with 15 bases sitting between them. Expressed TCRB transcripts got sequenced, as all isolated RNA was reverse transcribed. Measured with immunoSEQ multiplex PCR; TCRdb has only the in-frame clones, and not every one. The data show about 620,000 clones, 15% to 17% seen once. Every single donor gave one heparinised blood draw, and these averaged about 110 mL. The TCR was taken from a man aged 18 to 35 in good health. The sample consisted of naive CD4+ T cells from blood. V gene TRBV28 combines with J gene TRBJ2-1; TRBD1 is a possible D gene (6 bases). CDR3 sequence: CASSPQGKFYNEQFF. CDR3 nucleotides: TGTGCCAGCAGCCCTCAGGGGAAGTTCTACAATGAGCAGTTCTTC.